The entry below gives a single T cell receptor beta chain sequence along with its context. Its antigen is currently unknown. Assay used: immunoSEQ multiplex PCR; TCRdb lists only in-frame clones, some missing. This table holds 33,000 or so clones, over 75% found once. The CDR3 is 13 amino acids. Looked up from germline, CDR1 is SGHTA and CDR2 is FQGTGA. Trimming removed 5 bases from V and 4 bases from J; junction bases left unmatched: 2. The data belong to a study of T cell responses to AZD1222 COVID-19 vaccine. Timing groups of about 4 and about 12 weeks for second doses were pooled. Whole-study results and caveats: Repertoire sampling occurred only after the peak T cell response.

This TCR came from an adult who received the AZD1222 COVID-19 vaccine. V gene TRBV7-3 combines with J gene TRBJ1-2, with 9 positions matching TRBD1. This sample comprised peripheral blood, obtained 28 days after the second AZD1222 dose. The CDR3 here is CASSPGQGYGYTF. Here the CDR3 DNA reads TGTGCCAGCAGCCCGGGACAGGGCTATGGCTACACCTTC.